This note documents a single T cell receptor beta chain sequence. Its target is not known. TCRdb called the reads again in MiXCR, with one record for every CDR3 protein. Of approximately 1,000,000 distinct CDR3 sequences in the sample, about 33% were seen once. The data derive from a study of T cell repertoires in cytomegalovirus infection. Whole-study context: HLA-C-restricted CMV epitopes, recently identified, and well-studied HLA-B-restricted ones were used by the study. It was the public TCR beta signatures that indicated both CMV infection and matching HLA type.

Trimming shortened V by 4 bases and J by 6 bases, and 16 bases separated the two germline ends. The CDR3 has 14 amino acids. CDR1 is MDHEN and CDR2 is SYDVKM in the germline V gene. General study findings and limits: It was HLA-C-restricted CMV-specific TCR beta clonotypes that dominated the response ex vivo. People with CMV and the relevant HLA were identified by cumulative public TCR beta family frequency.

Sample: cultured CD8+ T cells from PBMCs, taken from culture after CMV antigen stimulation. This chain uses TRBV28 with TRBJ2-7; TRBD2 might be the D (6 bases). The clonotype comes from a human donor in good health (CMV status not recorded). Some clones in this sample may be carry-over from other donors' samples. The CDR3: CASSSRRTGGEQYV. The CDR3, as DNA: TGTGCCAGCAGTTCTCGACGGACCGGGGGCGAGCAGTACGTC.